This T cell receptor beta chain was sequenced during a study of tumor and adjacent non-tumor tissue in lung cancer. This clonotype is a singleton in its sample. A much larger clone is a single base away; this may be a read error. This CDR3 spans 13 amino acids. The V gene's germline CDR1 is DFQATT and CDR2 SNEGSKA (reference sequence). TCRbeta libraries were built with three rounds of nested PCR, modified from ARM-PCR. TCRdb re-derived calls from the multiplex PCR reads in MiXCR, one entry per CDR3 protein. This sample has 200,000 to 250,000 distinct CDR3 sequences; 71% occur once, and the top ten carry roughly a quarter. RNA was extracted from bulk tissue without any cell sorting.

This receptor was taken from a man between 60 and 75 years old with non-small cell lung cancer. This chain links TRBV20-1 with TRBJ2-7; D is uncertain. The specimen sequenced was lung tumor tissue. The CDR3 sequence: CIAWTVSSYEQYF. The DNA for the CDR3 is TGCATTGCTTGGACGGTGAGCTCCTACGAGCAGTACTTC.